This T cell receptor beta chain was retrieved from a study of blood T cells in healthy people across ages. The wider study: Using template switching, researchers captured about one barcoded beta molecule for each two T cells.

A second PCR of 7 to 11 cycles used a sample-barcoded 5' primer and a J-beta primer mix. A template-switch adaptor that had 12 random nucleotides put a tag on each cDNA molecule. MiXCR, run by TCRdb on the 5' RACE reads, gives a single entry per CDR3 protein. The top ten hold 15% to 20% of the sample, which has 1,100,000 or so distinct CDR3 sequences, over 35% seen once. Study results and limitations: The long-lived group displayed more naive CD4+ cells, plus higher diversity, than the aged donors did. Diversity of TCR beta correlated strongly with naive T cell percentage.

About this clonotype itself: No antigen is known for it.

Input material: blood. The TCR sequence derives from an older woman in good health.

The CDR3 sequence: CASSEKGNEQFF. The CDR3 DNA follows: TGTGCCAGCAGCGAAAAGGGTAATGAGCAGTTCTTC. This chain connects TRBV7-3 to TRBJ2-1, with D unresolved. This CDR3 comprises 12 residues. V was trimmed by 5 bases and J by 7 bases, leaving 9 bases between them. CDR1 and CDR2 from the germline V gene are SGHTA and FQGTGA.